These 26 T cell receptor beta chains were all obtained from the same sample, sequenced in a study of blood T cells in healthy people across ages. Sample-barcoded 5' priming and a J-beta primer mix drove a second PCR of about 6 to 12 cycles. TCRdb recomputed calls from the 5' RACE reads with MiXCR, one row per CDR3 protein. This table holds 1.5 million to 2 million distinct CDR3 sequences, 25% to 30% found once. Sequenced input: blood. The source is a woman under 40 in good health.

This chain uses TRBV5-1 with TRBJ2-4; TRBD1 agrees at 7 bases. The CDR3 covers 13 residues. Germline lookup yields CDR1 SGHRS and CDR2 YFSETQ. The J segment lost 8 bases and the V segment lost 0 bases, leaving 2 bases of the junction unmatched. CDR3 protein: CASSLDRGHIQYF. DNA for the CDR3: TGCGCCAGCAGCTTGGATAGGGGGCACATTCAGTACTTC.

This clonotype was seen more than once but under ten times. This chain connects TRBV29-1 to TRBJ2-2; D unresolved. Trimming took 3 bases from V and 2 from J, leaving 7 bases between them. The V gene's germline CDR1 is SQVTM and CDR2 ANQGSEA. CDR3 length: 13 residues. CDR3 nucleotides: TGCAGCGTTGATAGAACCAACACCGGGGAGCTGTTTTTT. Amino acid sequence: CSVDRTNTGELFF.

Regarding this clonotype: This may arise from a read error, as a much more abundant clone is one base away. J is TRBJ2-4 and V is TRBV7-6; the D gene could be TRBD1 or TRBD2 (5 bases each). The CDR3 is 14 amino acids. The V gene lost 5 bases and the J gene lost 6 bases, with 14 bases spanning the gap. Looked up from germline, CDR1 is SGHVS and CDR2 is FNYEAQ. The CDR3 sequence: CASSPTGRGNIQYF. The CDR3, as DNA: TGTGCCAGCAGCCCGACGGGACGAGGAAACATTCAGTACTTC.

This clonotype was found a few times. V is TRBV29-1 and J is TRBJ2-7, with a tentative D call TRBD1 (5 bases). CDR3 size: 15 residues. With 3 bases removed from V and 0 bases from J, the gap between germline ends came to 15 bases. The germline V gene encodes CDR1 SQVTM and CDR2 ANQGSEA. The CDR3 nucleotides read TGCAGCGTTGAGTTTAAGGGCAGGGACTCCTACGAGCAGTACTTC. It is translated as CSVEFKGRDSYEQYF.

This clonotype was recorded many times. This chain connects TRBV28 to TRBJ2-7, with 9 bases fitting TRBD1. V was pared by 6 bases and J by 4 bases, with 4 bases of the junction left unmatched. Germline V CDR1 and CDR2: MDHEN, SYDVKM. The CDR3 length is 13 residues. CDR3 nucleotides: TGTGCCAGCAGACAGGGGGCAAAGTACGAGCAGTACTTC. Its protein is CASRQGAKYEQYF.

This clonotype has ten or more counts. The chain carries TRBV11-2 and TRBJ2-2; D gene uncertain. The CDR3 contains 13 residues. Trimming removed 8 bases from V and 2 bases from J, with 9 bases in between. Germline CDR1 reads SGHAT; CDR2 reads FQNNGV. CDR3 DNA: TGTGCCAGCGGGCTTTCTAACACCGGGGAGCTGTTTTTT. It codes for CASGLSNTGELFF. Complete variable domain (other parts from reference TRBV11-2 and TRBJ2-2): EAGVAQSPRYKIIEKRQSVAFWCNPISGHATLYWYQQILGQGPKLLIQFQNNGVVDDSQLPKDRFSAERLKGVDSTLKIQPAKLEDSAVYLCASGLSNTGELFFGEGSRLTVL.

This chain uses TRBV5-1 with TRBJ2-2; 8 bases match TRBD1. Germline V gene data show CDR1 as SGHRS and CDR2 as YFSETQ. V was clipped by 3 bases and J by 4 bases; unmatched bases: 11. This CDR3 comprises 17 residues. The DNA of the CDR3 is TGCGCCAGCAGCTCGCGTCGTCAGGGGGCGGGCACCGGGGAGCTGTTTTTT. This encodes CASSSRRQGAGTGELFF.

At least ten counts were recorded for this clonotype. The CDR3 reads CASSHQGLPNEQFF. Written as DNA, the CDR3 is TGTGCCAGCAGCCACCAGGGACTACCCAATGAGCAGTTCTTC. The chain uses TRBV7-2 and TRBJ2-1, with TRBD2 matching over 7 bases. Germline CDR1 and CDR2: SGHTA and FQGNSA. V shed 5 bases, J shed 6 bases, and the junction held 7 bases outside the gene matches. This CDR3 spans 14 amino acids. Variable domain in full (rest from reference TRBV7-2 and TRBJ2-1): GAGVSQSPSNKVTEKGKDVELRCDPISGHTALYWYRQSLGQGLEFLIYFQGNSAPDKSGLPSDRFSAERTGGSVSTLTIQRTQQEDSAVYLCASSHQGLPNEQFFGPGTRLTVL.

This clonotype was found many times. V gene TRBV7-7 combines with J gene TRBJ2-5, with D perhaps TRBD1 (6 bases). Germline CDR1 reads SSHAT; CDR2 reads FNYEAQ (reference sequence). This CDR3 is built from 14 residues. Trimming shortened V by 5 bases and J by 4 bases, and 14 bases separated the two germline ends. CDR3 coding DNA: TGTGCCAGCAGCCCGGCAGGGGTAGGAGAGACCCAGTACTTC. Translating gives CASSPAGVGETQYF.

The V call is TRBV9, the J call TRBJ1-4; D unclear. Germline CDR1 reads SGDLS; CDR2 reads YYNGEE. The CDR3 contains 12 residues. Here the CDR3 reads CHLSQGREKLFF. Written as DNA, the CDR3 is TGTCACCTGAGTCAAGGTCGAGAAAAACTGTTTTTT.

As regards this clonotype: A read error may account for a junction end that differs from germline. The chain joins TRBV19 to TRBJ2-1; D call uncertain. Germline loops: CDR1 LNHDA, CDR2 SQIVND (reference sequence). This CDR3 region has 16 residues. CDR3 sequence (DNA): TGTGCCAGTAGTATCCTGCCCGAAGGTAGGTACAATAAGCAGTTCTTC. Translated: CASSILPEGRYNKQFF.

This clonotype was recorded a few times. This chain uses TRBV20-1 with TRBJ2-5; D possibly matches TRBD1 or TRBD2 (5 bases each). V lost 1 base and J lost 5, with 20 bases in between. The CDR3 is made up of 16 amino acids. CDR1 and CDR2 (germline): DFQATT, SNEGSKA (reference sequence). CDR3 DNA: TGCAGTGCTAGAGGTCTTTCGGGGCGTACCTGGGAGACCCAGTACTTC. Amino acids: CSARGLSGRTWETQYF.

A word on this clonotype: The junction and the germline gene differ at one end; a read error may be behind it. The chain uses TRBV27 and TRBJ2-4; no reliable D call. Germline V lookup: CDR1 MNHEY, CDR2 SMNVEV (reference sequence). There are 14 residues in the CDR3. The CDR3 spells CASSLGGTKNILYF. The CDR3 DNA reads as TGTGCCAGCAGTTTGGGCGGTACCAAAAACATTCTGTACTTC.

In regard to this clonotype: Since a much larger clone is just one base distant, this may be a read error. The CDR3 loop reads CTSSTTGSLNYGYTF. The CDR3 bases are TGTACCAGCAGTACTACAGGGTCGTTAAACTATGGCTACACCTTC. The chain employs TRBV12-3 or TRBV12-4 and TRBJ1-2; D might be TRBD1 (6 bases). The CDR3 is 15 residues long.

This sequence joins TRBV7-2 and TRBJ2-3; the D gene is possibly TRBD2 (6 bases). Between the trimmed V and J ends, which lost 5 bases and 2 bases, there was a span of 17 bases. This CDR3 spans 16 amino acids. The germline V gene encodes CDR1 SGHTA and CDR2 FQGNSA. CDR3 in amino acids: CASSPSGTLFTDTQYF. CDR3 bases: TGTGCCAGCAGCCCATCCGGGACTCTATTCACAGATACGCAGTATTTT.

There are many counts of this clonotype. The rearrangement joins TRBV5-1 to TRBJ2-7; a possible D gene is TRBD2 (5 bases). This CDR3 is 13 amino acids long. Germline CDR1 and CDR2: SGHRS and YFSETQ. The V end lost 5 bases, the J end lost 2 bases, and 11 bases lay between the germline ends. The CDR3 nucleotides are TGCGCCAGCAGGGCACCCGGGGCCTACGAGCAGTACTTC. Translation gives CASRAPGAYEQYF.

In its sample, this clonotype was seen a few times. The CDR3 here is CASSQGGGNRDYGYTF. DNA of the CDR3: TGTGCCAGCAGCCAAGGGGGAGGGAATCGGGACTATGGCTACACCTTC. The gene calls are TRBV28 and TRBJ1-2, with a tentative D call TRBD1 (6 bases). V lost 6 bases, J lost 3 bases, and 20 bases lay in between. Germline V gene lookup returns CDR1 MDHEN and CDR2 SYDVKM. There are 16 residues in the CDR3.

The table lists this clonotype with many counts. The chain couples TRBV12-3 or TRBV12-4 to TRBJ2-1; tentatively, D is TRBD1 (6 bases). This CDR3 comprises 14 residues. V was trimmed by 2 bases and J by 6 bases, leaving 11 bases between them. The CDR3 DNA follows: TGTGCCAGCAGTTTACTGGGGGCTAGCAATGAGCAGTTCTTC. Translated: CASSLLGASNEQFF.

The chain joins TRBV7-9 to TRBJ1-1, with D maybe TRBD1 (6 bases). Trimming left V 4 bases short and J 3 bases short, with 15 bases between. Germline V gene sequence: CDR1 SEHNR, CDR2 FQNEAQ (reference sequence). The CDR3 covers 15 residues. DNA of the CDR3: TGTGCCAGCAGCTCCGCCGGGACACTTTACACTGAAGCTTTCTTT. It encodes CASSSAGTLYTEAFF. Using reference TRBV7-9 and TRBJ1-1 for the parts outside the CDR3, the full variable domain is DTGVSQNPRHKITKRGQNVTFRCDPISEHNRLYWYRQTLGQGPEFLTYFQNEAQLEKSRLLSDRFSAERPKGSFSTLEIQRTEQGDSAMYLCASSSAGTLYTEAFFGQGTRLTVV.

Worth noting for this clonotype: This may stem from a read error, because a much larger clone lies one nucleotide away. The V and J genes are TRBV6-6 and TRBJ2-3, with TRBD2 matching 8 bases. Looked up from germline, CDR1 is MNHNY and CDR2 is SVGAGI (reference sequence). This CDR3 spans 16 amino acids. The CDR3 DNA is TGTGCCAGCACCCTAACGCCGGGGGGGCCCACAGATACGCAGTGTTTT. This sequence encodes CASTLTPGGPTDTQCF.

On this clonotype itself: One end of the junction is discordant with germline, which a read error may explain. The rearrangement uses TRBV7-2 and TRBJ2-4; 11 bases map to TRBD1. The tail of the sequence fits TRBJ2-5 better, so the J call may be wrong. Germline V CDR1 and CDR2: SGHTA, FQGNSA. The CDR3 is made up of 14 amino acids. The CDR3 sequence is CACSPGTGGETQYF. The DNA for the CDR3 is TGTGCCTGCAGCCCCGGGACAGGGGGAGAGACCCAGTACTTC.

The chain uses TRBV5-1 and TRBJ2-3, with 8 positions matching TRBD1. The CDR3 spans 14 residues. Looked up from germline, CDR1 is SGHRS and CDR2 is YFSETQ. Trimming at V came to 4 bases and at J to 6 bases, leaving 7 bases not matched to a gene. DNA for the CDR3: TGCGCCAGCAGCACGGGACAGGAATTTGATACGCAGTATTTT. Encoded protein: CASSTGQEFDTQYF. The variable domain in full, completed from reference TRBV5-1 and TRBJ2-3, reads KAGVTQTPRYLIKTRGQQVTLSCSPISGHRSVSWYQQTPGQGLQFLFEYFSETQRNKGNFPGRFSGRQFSNSRSEMNVSTLELGDSALYLCASSTGQEFDTQYFGPGTRLTVL.

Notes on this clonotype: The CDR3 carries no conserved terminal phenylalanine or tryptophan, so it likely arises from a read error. The CDR3 loop is CASSPLAGEEETQYL. The CDR3, as DNA: TGTGCCAGCAGCCCCCTGGCGGGAGAGGAAGAGACCCAGTACTTA. The rearrangement links TRBV5-4 to TRBJ2-5; 7 positions agree with TRBD2. J lost 3 bases, V lost 4 bases, and 9 bases had no gene match. Germline V gene data show CDR1 as SGHNT and CDR2 as YYREEE (reference sequence). The CDR3 spans 15 residues.

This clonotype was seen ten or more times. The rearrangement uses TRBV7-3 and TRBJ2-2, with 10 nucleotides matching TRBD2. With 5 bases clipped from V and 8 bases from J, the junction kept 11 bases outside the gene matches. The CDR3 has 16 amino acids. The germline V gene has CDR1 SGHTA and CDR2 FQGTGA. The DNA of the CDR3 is TGTGCCAGCAGCCCCCAAATAGCGGGGGGCAGTGGGGAGCTGTTTTTT. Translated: CASSPQIAGGSGELFF.

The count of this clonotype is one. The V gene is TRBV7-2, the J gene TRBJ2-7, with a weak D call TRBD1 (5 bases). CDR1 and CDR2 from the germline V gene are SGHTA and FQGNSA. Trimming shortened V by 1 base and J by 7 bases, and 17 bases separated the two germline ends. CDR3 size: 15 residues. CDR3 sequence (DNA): TGTGCCAGCAGCTTAGTCGAGACAGCTTACAATGAGCAGTACTTC. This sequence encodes CASSLVETAYNEQYF.

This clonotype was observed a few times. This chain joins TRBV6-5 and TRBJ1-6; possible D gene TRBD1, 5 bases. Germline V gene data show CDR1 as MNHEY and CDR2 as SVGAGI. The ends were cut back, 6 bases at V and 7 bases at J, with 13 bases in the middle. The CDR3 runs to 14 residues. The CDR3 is CASRQGYGNSPLHF. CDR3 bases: TGTGCCAGCAGGCAGGGTTACGGAAATTCACCCCTCCACTTT.